This T cell receptor beta chain was obtained from a study of T cell responses to AZD1222 COVID-19 vaccine. Generated by immunoSEQ multiplex PCR, the TCRdb table keeps only in-frame clones and is missing some. The sample holds 100,000 to 150,000 clones, 80% to 90% seen once. This clone was seen just once. The antigen is undetermined. General study results and limits: Seropositivity was recorded at baseline in only a handful of AZD1222 recipients.

This sequence was found in an adult in good health. Sequences were derived from peripheral blood, sampled on day 0 of AZD1222 vaccination.

CDR3 in amino acids: CASSYQIDTEAFF. The CDR3 DNA sequence: TGTGCCAGCAGTTATCAGATAGACACTGAAGCTTTCTTT. This chain connects TRBV6-5 to TRBJ1-1; unclear D gene. Trimming left V 3 bases short and J 3 bases short, with 8 bases between. This CDR3 is 13 amino acids long. CDR1 and CDR2 from the germline V gene are MNHEY and SVGAGI.